These 20 T cell receptor beta chains were all obtained from the same sample, sequenced in a study of T cell responses to AZD1222 COVID-19 vaccine. Clones were sequenced by immunoSEQ multiplex PCR, and TCRdb holds only the in-frame ones, with some missing. The table shows tens of thousands of clones, with around 84% occurring only once. This specimen consisted of peripheral blood, obtained on day 0 of AZD1222 vaccination. Receptors originate from an adult in good health.

The genes are TRBV7-2 and TRBJ2-5; no clear D. Germline CDR1 is SGHTA and CDR2 is FQGNSA. Trimming left V 3 bases short and J 5 bases short, with 10 bases between. The CDR3 consists of 13 residues. CDR3 in DNA: TGTGCCAGCAGCTTTGGTGGGCCGGAGACCCAGTACTTC. This gives the protein CASSFGGPETQYF.

The J gene is TRBJ1-1, the V gene TRBV5-6; 7 nucleotides line up with TRBD1. The CDR3 is 15 residues long. With 2 bases clipped from V and 0 bases from J, the junction kept 4 bases outside the gene matches. Germline assignment: CDR1 SGHDT and CDR2 YYEEEE. The CDR3 region has the DNA TGTGCCAGCAGCTTATATGGACAGGTGAACACTGAAGCTTTCTTT. As protein: CASSLYGQVNTEAFF. The complete variable domain, with remaining parts taken from reference TRBV5-6 and TRBJ1-1, reads DAGVTQSPTHLIKTRGQQVTLRCSPKSGHDTVSWYQQALGQGPQFIFQYYEEEERQRGNFPDRFSGHQFPNYSSELNVNALLLGDSALYLCASSLYGQVNTEAFFGQGTRLTVV.

V usage is TRBV2 and J usage is TRBJ2-3; D possibly uses TRBD1 or TRBD2 (5 bases each). There are 16 residues in the CDR3. Trimming shortened V by 2 bases and J by 0 bases, and 12 bases separated the two germline ends. In germline, CDR1 is SNHLY, CDR2 FYNNEI. The CDR3 DNA follows: TGTGCCAGCAGTGAACCAGGGAGCCCCAGCACAGATACGCAGTATTTT. Translating gives CASSEPGSPSTDTQYF.

The genes are TRBV7-2 and TRBJ1-2; 9 positions match TRBD1. The CDR3 spans 16 residues. CDR1 SGHTA and CDR2 FQGNSA come from the germline V gene. The V gene end was trimmed by 1 base and the J gene end by 8 bases; junction bases not matched to a gene: 11. CDR3 coding DNA: TGTGCCAGCAGCTTAGGAGGTGGGACAGGGATTAGCGGCTACACCTTC. This translates into CASSLGGGTGISGYTF.

The rearrangement uses TRBV10-3 and TRBJ2-5; D is perhaps TRBD1 or TRBD2 (5 bases each). Germline CDR1 ENHRY, CDR2 SYGVKD. This CDR3 is built from 15 residues. V was cut by 0 bases and J by 5 bases, with 13 bases left in between. CDR3 region: CAISESEAGKETQYF. The CDR3 DNA follows: TGTGCCATCAGTGAGTCGGAGGCAGGGAAGGAGACCCAGTACTTC.

V is TRBV12-3 or TRBV12-4 and J is TRBJ2-5; possible D gene TRBD2, 5 bases. The CDR3 totals 12 residues. Between the trimmed V and J ends, which lost 3 bases and 6 bases, there was a span of 8 bases. The CDR3 coding sequence is TGTGCCAGCAGTTTGGAGGTGCAGACCCAGTACTTC. Translated, it gives CASSLEVQTQYF.

V and J are TRBV29-1 and TRBJ1-5; D gene ambiguous. V dropped 4 bases and J dropped 3 bases, with 7 bases sitting between them. The CDR3 contains 12 residues. Germline V gene data show CDR1 as SQVTM and CDR2 as ANQGSEA. The CDR3 loop reads CSVAGANQPQHF. CDR3 in DNA: TGCAGCGTTGCGGGTGCCAATCAGCCCCAGCATTTT.

The J gene is TRBJ1-2, the V gene TRBV4-3, with D maybe TRBD1 (5 bases). Trimming left V 0 bases short and J 7 bases short, with 18 bases between. The CDR3 runs to 16 residues. Germline V gene lookup returns CDR1 LGHNA and CDR2 YSLEER. The CDR3 nucleotides read TGCGCCAGCAGCCAAGAGGGAGGGGCGCGAATGTCTGGCTACACCTTC. Translating gives CASSQEGGARMSGYTF.

The rearrangement uses TRBV10-3 and TRBJ1-2; weak D call: TRBD1 (5 bases). Trimming removed 6 bases at V and 4 bases at J, with 15 bases between. Germline CDR1 is ENHRY and CDR2 is SYGVKD. The CDR3 length is 14 residues. The CDR3 sequence: CAISDLGVPYGYTF. The CDR3 region has the DNA TGTGCCATCAGCGACCTGGGGGTACCCTATGGCTACACCTTC.

The V call is TRBV4-2, the J call TRBJ1-4, with 10 bases aligning to TRBD1. This CDR3 is built from 17 residues. Germline lookup yields CDR1 LGHNA and CDR2 YNFKEQ. The V gene end was trimmed by 0 bases and the J gene end by 7 bases; junction bases not matched to a gene: 8. The CDR3 spells CASSQDPWTGGGEKLFF. CDR3 DNA: TGTGCCAGCAGCCAAGATCCATGGACAGGGGGAGGTGAAAAACTGTTTTTT.

The chain couples TRBV10-3 to TRBJ1-1, with 8 bases matching TRBD1. Germline V lookup: CDR1 ENHRY, CDR2 SYGVKD. V was clipped by 6 bases and J by 3 bases; unmatched bases: 3. CDR3 length: 13 amino acids. The DNA of the CDR3 is TGTGCCATCAGGGCGGGACAGGACACTGAAGCTTTCTTT. The encoded protein is CAIRAGQDTEAFF.

The genes are TRBV27 and TRBJ2-7; D is perhaps TRBD1 (6 bases). The CDR3 has 11 amino acids. Per germline, CDR1 MNHEY and CDR2 SMNVEV (reference sequence). Trimming stripped 6 bases from V and 7 bases from J, with 10 bases between. The CDR3 here is CASRGGGEQYF. The CDR3 bases are TGTGCCAGCAGAGGGGGTGGGGAGCAGTACTTC.

The V and J genes are TRBV6-5 and TRBJ2-1; 7 positions match TRBD2. Per germline, CDR1 MNHEY and CDR2 SVGAGI. The CDR3 is 13 amino acids. Trimming took 10 bases from V and 6 from J; bases not matched to a gene: 9. The CDR3 DNA reads as TGTGCCACCGGGAGGAGGGCGGGCAATGAGCAGTTCTTC. This codes for CATGRRAGNEQFF.

The chain recombines TRBV11-3 with TRBJ2-1, with D tentatively TRBD2 (6 bases). Germline CDR1 SGHNT, CDR2 YENEEA. Trimming removed 0 bases at V and 7 bases at J, with 13 bases between. The CDR3 totals 15 residues. In DNA, the CDR3 is TGTGCCAGCAGCTTAGATCGAGCTAGCGAGAATGAGCAGTTCTTC. It is translated as CASSLDRASENEQFF.

The chain links TRBV5-5 to TRBJ1-1, with D tentatively TRBD1 (6 bases). CDR1 is SGHKS and CDR2 is YYEKEE in the germline V gene (reference sequence). The CDR3 extends over 14 amino acids. V was trimmed by 3 bases and J by 5 bases, leaving 14 bases between them. The DNA for the CDR3 is TGTGCCAGCAGCTGGGGACACCTTGGGACTGAAGCTTTCTTT. Translation: CASSWGHLGTEAFF.

This chain uses TRBV5-1 with TRBJ1-2; D unresolved. Trimming took off 0 bases at V and 8 bases at J, with 14 bases between the two ends. The germline gives CDR1 SGHRS, CDR2 YFSETQ. The CDR3 length is 14 residues. The CDR3 is CASSLEAPHGGYTF. For the CDR3, the DNA is TGCGCCAGCAGCTTGGAGGCACCCCATGGAGGCTACACCTTC.

The CDR3 reads CASSQEDFGDEQFF. Written as DNA, the CDR3 is TGCGCCAGCAGCCAAGAAGACTTTGGGGATGAGCAGTTCTTC. The chain links TRBV4-3 to TRBJ2-1, with D unresolved. This CDR3 comprises 14 residues. CDR1 is LGHNA and CDR2 is YSLEER in the germline V gene. Trimming stripped 0 bases from V and 8 bases from J, with 11 bases between.

The rearrangement uses TRBV6-6 and TRBJ1-5; D unclear. The CDR3 totals 13 residues. V lost 7 bases to trimming and J lost 0 bases, with 7 bases between them. CDR1 is MNHNY, CDR2 SVGAGI, per germline (reference sequence). The CDR3 region is CASNEYSNQPQHF. The CDR3, as DNA: TGTGCCAGCAATGAATATAGCAATCAGCCCCAGCATTTT.

This clone turned up a few times. The chain recombines TRBV7-2 with TRBJ1-5; maybe TRBD1 (6 bases). V was clipped by 2 bases and J by 5 bases, with 13 bases between them. CDR3 size: 15 residues. The germline CDR1 and CDR2 sequences are SGHTA and FQGNSA. CDR3 DNA: TGTGCCAGCAGCTTAAGGGTCGGGGGCCATCAGCCCCAGCATTTT. This encodes CASSLRVGGHQPQHF.

This chain connects TRBV7-2 to TRBJ1-1; D gene unclear. V dropped 6 bases and J dropped 0 bases, with 8 bases sitting between them. This CDR3 has 13 amino acids. CDR1 is SGHTA, CDR2 FQGNSA, per germline. CDR3 DNA sequence: TGTGCCAGCAGGGAAGACATGAACACTGAAGCTTTCTTT. This sequence encodes CASREDMNTEAFF. The full variable domain, its missing parts supplied by reference TRBV7-2 and TRBJ1-1, is GAGVSQSPSNKVTEKGKDVELRCDPISGHTALYWYRQSLGQGLEFLIYFQGNSAPDKSGLPSDRFSAERTGGSVSTLTIQRTQQEDSAVYLCASREDMNTEAFFGQGTRLTVV.